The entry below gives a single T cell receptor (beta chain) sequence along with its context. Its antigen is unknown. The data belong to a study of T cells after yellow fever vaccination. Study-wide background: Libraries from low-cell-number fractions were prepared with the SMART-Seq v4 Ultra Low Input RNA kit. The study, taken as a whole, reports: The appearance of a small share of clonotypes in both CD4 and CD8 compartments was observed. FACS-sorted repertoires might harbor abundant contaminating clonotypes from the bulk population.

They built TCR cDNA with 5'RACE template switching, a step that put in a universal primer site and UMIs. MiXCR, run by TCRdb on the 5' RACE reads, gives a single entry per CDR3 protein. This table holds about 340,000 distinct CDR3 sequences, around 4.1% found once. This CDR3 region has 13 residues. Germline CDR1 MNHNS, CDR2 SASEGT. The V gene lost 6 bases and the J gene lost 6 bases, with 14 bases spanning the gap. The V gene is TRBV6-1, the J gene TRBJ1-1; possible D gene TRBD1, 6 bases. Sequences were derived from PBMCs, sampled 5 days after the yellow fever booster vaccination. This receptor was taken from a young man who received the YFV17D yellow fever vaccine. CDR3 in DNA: TGTGCCAGCAGATTACAGGGCTTCGCTGAAGCTTTCTTT. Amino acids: CASRLQGFAEAFF.